The rows below give T cell receptor beta chains drawn from one sample of a study of cytomegalovirus exposure and HLA in healthy donors. Assay used: immunoSEQ multiplex PCR; TCRdb lists only in-frame clones, some missing. The table lists 60,000 to 75,000 clones. Sequencing used PBMCs. The source of these receptors is a woman aged 25 to 45 in good health and CMV-seronegative. CDR3s include the opening cysteine and the closing phenylalanine or tryptophan. Fields, in order: CDR3 DNA, CDR3 protein, CDR3 length, J gene, D gene, V gene. D genes are given only for firm matches.

TGTGCCAGCAGCCGGGGGGGGGCCGGTACGAATTCACCCCTCCACTTT | CASSRGGAGTNSPLHF | 16 | TRBJ1-6 | NA | TRBV7-8
TGTGCCAGCAGTGAACGGACAGGGGGTCTACTCACAGATACGCAGTATTTT | CASSERTGGLLTDTQYF | 17 | TRBJ2-3 | TRBD1 | TRBV6-1
TGTGCCAGCAGCGTAGGACTAGCGGGATCCGAGCAGTACTTC | CASSVGLAGSEQYF | 14 | TRBJ2-7 | TRBD2 | TRBV9
TGTGCCAGCTCACCACCCGGGGGGGCACGTAGCAGAGAGACCCAGTACTTC | CASSPPGGARSRETQYF | 17 | TRBJ2-5 | TRBD2 | TRBV18
TGTGCCAGCTCACCAAGGGCAGACTACTACGAGCAGTACTTC | CASSPRADYYEQYF | 14 | TRBJ2-7 | NA | TRBV18
TGTGCCAGCTCACTTGGGGGGTCCGACAATGAGCAGTTCTTC | CASSLGGSDNEQFF | 14 | TRBJ2-1 | NA | TRBV18
TGTGCCAGCAGTCCTACAGGGGGCTTTGGCTACACCTTC | CASSPTGGFGYTF | 13 | TRBJ1-2 | TRBD1 | TRBV6-5
TGTGCCATCAGCTTCGGGGAGGTCACTGAAGCTTTCTTT | CAISFGEVTEAFF | 13 | TRBJ1-1 | NA | TRBV10-3
TGTGCCAGTTACGGCGGGCGGGGCCTCGGTTTTGAGCAGTTCTTC | CASYGGRGLGFEQFF | 15 | TRBJ2-1 | NA | TRBV19
TGCGCCAGCAGCTTGACAAACTACGAGCAGTACTTC | CASSLTNYEQYF | 12 | TRBJ2-7 | NA | TRBV5-1
TGTGCCAGCAGCTTAATCTTTCGGGGGGAAAAACTGTTTTTT | CASSLIFRGEKLFF | 14 | TRBJ1-4 | NA | TRBV7-9
TGTGCCAGCAGTTACTCGAGAGGGAAGGCCCAGCATTTT | CASSYSRGKAQHF | 13 | TRBJ1-5 | NA | TRBV6-5
TGCGCCAGCAGCCAAGCGGGGGTTTATGGCTACACCTTC | CASSQAGVYGYTF | 13 | TRBJ1-2 | NA | TRBV4-1
TGTGCCAGCAGCTTGGCCTGGGGACAGGCGGTAGAAGCTTTCTTT | CASSLAWGQAVEAFF | 15 | TRBJ1-1 | TRBD1 | TRBV5-5
TGTGCCAGCAGCTTTAGCGGGGGGTCCGCCTTCTACGAGCAGTACTTC | CASSFSGGSAFYEQYF | 16 | TRBJ2-7 | TRBD2 | TRBV11-3
TGTGCCACCAGCAGAGATGGATCAGGGGTAGTCTACGAGCAGTACTTC | CATSRDGSGVVYEQYF | 16 | TRBJ2-7 | NA | TRBV15
TGCGCCAGCAGCTTTTTCGGGGTGGCGAACACTGAAGCTTTCTTT | CASSFFGVANTEAFF | 15 | TRBJ1-1 | NA | TRBV5-1
TGTGCCAGCAGTTCGGGACAGGGGGGGAACTACGAGCAGTACTTC | CASSSGQGGNYEQYF | 15 | TRBJ2-7 | TRBD1 | TRBV27
TGTGCCAGCACCACCCAGGGTGTTAGCAATCAGCCCCAGCATTTT | CASTTQGVSNQPQHF | 15 | TRBJ1-5 | NA | TRBV2
TGTGCCAGCAGTGAATCCGGGACAGGGAAGAAAGAGACCCAGTACTTC | CASSESGTGKKETQYF | 16 | TRBJ2-5 | TRBD1 | TRBV25-1
TGTGCCAGCAGTTTAGTGGGGACAGGGAAGTATGGCTACACCTTC | CASSLVGTGKYGYTF | 15 | TRBJ1-2 | TRBD1 | TRBV28
TGTGCCAGCAGCCCCGAGCAGGGGGCGGGTGAGCAGTTCTTC | CASSPEQGAGEQFF | 14 | TRBJ2-1 | TRBD1 | TRBV6-4
TGTGCCAGCAGCTTATCCGGGACAGAAGGGTATTTT | CASSLSGTEGYF | 12 | TRBJ2-3 | TRBD1 | TRBV7-9
TGCGCCAGCAGTCAATCAGGGAGGGTCGGGACGAATAATTCACCCCTCCACTTT | CASSQSGRVGTNNSPLHF | 18 | TRBJ1-6 | NA | TRBV23-1
TGTGCCAGCACTCAGACAGGCTTAGGCTACACCTTC | CASTQTGLGYTF | 12 | TRBJ1-2 | NA | TRBV25-1
TGTGCCAGCAGCCTCCGGGGGACGGTCTATGGCTACACCTTC | CASSLRGTVYGYTF | 14 | TRBJ1-2 | NA | TRBV28
TGTGCCAGCTCACCGGGACTAGCGGGAGGGGAAGATACGCAGTATTTT | CASSPGLAGGEDTQYF | 16 | TRBJ2-3 | TRBD2 | TRBV18
TGTGCCAGCAGTTTTAGCGCCTACGAGCAGTACTTC | CASSFSAYEQYF | 12 | TRBJ2-7 | NA | TRBV28
TGTGCCAGCAGCCAAGGGAAAGCGGGAGGGCCAGAGACCCAGTACTTC | CASSQGKAGGPETQYF | 16 | TRBJ2-5 | TRBD2 | TRBV4-2
TGTGCCATCAGCGGGGGGGCGCCCACCGGGGAGCTGTTTTTT | CAISGGAPTGELFF | 14 | TRBJ2-2 | TRBD2 | TRBV10-3
TGTGCCTGGAGTCCCTGGACAGGGGATATTAGCTCTGGAAACACCATATATTTT | CAWSPWTGDISSGNTIYF | 18 | TRBJ1-3 | TRBD1 | TRBV30
TGCAGCGGGGAGGGCCGGAGCACAGATACGCAGTATTTT | CSGEGRSTDTQYF | 13 | TRBJ2-3 | TRBD2 | TRBV29-1
TGTGCCACCTCCGGCGTTCGTGGGGACAGCCAGCCCCAGCATTTT | CATSGVRGDSQPQHF | 15 | TRBJ1-5 | TRBD1 | TRBV10-3
TGTGCCAGTAGTCTGCGGACAGGGACCTACGAGCAGTACTTC | CASSLRTGTYEQYF | 14 | TRBJ2-7 | TRBD1 | TRBV19
TGTGCCAGCAGTTTATACCACGGGGAAACCATTCAGTACTTC | CASSLYHGETIQYF | 14 | TRBJ2-4 | NA | TRBV28
TGTGCCAGCAGCTTGGGGGGGCTCTACAATGAGCAGTTCTTC | CASSLGGLYNEQFF | 14 | TRBJ2-1 | NA | TRBV7-6
TGTGCCAGCAGACTTACTAGAACAACCTACGAGCAGTACTTC | CASRLTRTTYEQYF | 14 | TRBJ2-7 | NA | TRBV6-1
TGTGCCAGCAGTGGGGGCCGCGGGGTAACTGGAAACACCATATATTTT | CASSGGRGVTGNTIYF | 16 | TRBJ1-3 | NA | TRBV6-1
TGTGCCAGCAGTCCCGGACAGGGCCTCTATGGCTACACCTTC | CASSPGQGLYGYTF | 14 | TRBJ1-2 | TRBD1 | TRBV6-5
TGTGCCAGTAGTAGGACAGGGAGGTCGAACACTGAAGCTTTCTTT | CASSRTGRSNTEAFF | 15 | TRBJ1-1 | TRBD1 | TRBV19
TGTGCCAGCAGCCTAACCTCCGGGACAGGGAACCAGCCCCAGCATTTT | CASSLTSGTGNQPQHF | 16 | TRBJ1-5 | TRBD1 | TRBV6-6
TGTGCCAGCAGTCGGGACTTGAACACTGAAGATTTCTTT | CASSRDLNTEDFF | 13 | TRBJ1-1 | NA | TRBV2
TGTGCCAGCAGTTACTCGACGGAGGTCAATGAGCAGTTCTTC | CASSYSTEVNEQFF | 14 | TRBJ2-1 | NA | TRBV6-5
TGTGCCAGCAGCGCCCGGACAGGGGTCCAGGGTAATGAAAAACTGTTTTTT | CASSARTGVQGNEKLFF | 17 | TRBJ1-4 | TRBD1 | TRBV9
TGCGCCAGCAGCTTTCAAGGGGCGGGCTACACCTTC | CASSFQGAGYTF | 12 | TRBJ1-2 | NA | TRBV5-1